Reported below is one TCR beta chain. Its antigen is still unknown. CDR3 length: 16 residues. V was cut by 5 bases and J by 5 bases, with 21 bases left in between. Germline V gene data show CDR1 as SGHAT and CDR2 as FQDESV (reference sequence). The record originates from a study of OX40 agonist ivuxolimab in advanced cancers. Whole-study context: In this trial design, patients received ivuxolimab intravenously at 0.01 to 10 mg/kg every 2 weeks. Whole-study findings and limits: CD4+ and CD8+ blood T cells expanded clonally by week 6 at 0.1 to 3.0 mg/kg. On average, a greater number of expanded clones characterised CD8+ T cells relative to CD4+.

TCRdb's table, derived via immunoSEQ multiplex PCR, lists solely in-frame clones and lacks some. The sample carries 35,000 to 45,000 clones, 75% to 90% recorded once. The source was CD4+ or CD8+ T cells sorted from blood, collected in a trial of the OX40 agonist ivuxolimab. The rearrangement joins TRBV11-1 to TRBJ2-5; either TRBD1 or TRBD2 may fit D (6 bases each). The TCR originated in an adult with an advanced solid tumor such as melanoma, head and neck, liver or kidney cancer. CDR3 region: CASSRRRGATSETQYF. CDR3 bases: TGTGCCAGCAGCCGGCGGAGGGGGGCAACTTCGGAGACCCAGTACTTC.